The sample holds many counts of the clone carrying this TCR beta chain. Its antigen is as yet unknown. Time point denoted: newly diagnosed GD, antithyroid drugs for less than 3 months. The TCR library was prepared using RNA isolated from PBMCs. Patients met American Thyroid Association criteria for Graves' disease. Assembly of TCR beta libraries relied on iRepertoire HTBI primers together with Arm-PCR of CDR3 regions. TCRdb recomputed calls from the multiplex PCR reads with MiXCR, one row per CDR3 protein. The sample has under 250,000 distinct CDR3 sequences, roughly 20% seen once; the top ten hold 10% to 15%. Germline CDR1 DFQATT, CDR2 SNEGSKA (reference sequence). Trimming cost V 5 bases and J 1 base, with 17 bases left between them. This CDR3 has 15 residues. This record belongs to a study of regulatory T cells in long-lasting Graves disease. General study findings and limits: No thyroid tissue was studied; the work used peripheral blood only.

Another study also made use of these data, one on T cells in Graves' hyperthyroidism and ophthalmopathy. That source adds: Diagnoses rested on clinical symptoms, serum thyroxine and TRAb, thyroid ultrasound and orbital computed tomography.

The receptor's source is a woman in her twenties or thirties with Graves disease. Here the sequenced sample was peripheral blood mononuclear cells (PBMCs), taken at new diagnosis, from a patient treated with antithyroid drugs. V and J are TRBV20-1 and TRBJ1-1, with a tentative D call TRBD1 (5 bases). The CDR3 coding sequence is TGCAGTGCTGCTCAGGGTTTAATGGGGAACACTGAAGCTTTCTTT. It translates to CSAAQGLMGNTEAFF.